This record looks at one T cell receptor beta chain sequence and its context. Profiling relied on immunoSEQ multiplex PCR, and the TCRdb table lists in-frame clones only, not all of them. The sample includes about 400,000 clones, 70% to 90% of them seen just once. This CDR3 comprises 15 residues. Trimming stripped 3 bases from V and 1 base from J, with 10 bases between. Germline V CDR1 and CDR2: SGHAT, FQNNGV. The entry originates in a study of blood T cell repertoires in COVID-19. Sequencing was performed on PBMCs or T cells enriched from blood (not recorded which). The chain employs TRBV11-2 and TRBJ2-1, with TRBD1 as a possible D gene (5 bases). The TCR was taken from a middle-aged woman with acute COVID-19. The CDR3 is CASSLYQGSYNEQFF. In DNA, the CDR3 is TGTGCCAGCAGCTTGTATCAGGGTTCCTACAATGAGCAGTTCTTC.